This T cell receptor (beta chain) was recovered during a study of T cell responses to AZD1222 COVID-19 vaccine. Study observations and caveats: Only after the peak T cell response were repertoires sampled.

Here immunoSEQ multiplex PCR was the method, and the copy in TCRdb shows in-frame clones only, minus some. The table includes fewer than 150,000 clones, around nine tenths detected once. From germline, CDR1 is SGHNT and CDR2 YYREEE (reference sequence). Trimming took off 0 bases at V and 1 base at J, with 19 bases between the two ends. This CDR3 contains 18 residues. With respect to this clone: The antigen remains undetermined.

The input for sequencing was peripheral blood, taken on day 0 of AZD1222 vaccination. The rearrangement joins TRBV5-4 to TRBJ1-1; no firm D call. This sequence was found in an adult in good health. The CDR3: CASSLVVRGPKSNTEAFF. The CDR3 DNA is TGTGCCAGCAGCTTGGTAGTCCGGGGTCCTAAATCGAACACTGAAGCTTTCTTT.